A selection of T cell receptor beta chains follows, all from one sample in a study of regulatory T cells in long-lasting Graves disease. Each CDR3 protein gets one entry after TCRdb re-called the multiplex PCR reads with MiXCR. The table includes about 470,000 distinct CDR3 sequences, under 15% detected once. A further study also used this sample, focusing on T cells in Graves' hyperthyroidism and ophthalmopathy.

The starting material was peripheral blood mononuclear cells (PBMCs), obtained at new diagnosis, from a patient treated with antithyroid drugs. The receptors shown here come from a woman in her thirties with Graves disease. CDR3s include the opening cysteine and the closing phenylalanine or tryptophan. A D gene is named only where the DNA matches it firmly. A row's size may be missing; if present it is once, few, many or a size class.

15	TRBV6-5	NA	few	TRBJ2-5	CASSYSSRAKETQYF	TGTGCCAGCAGTTACTCGAGTCGGGCCAAAGAGACCCAGTACTTC
13	TRBV6-1	NA	many	TRBJ1-3	CASITASGNTIYF	TGTGCCAGCATTACAGCCTCTGGAAACACCATATATTTT
14	TRBV20-1	TRBD1	few	TRBJ1-1	CSATDRARNTEAFF	TGCAGTGCAACGGACAGGGCAAGGAACACTGAAGCTTTCTTT
13	TRBV27	NA	few	TRBJ2-7	CASSSQFSYEQYF	TGTGCCAGCAGTTCACAATTTTCCTACGAGCAGTACTTC
18	TRBV10-1	NA	NA	TRBJ1-1	CASSERKAGVGGATEAFF	TGCGCCAGCAGTGAGCGGAAGGCGGGTGTAGGGGGAGCCACTGAAGCTTTCTTT
12	TRBV12-3/TRBV12-4	NA	few	TRBJ1-3	CASSPQGNTIYF	TGTGCCAGCAGCCCACAGGGAAACACCATATATTTT
14	TRBV30	NA	NA	TRBJ1-4	CAWGLRATNEKLFF	TGTGCCTGGGGACTGCGTGCAACCAATGAAAAACTGTTTTTT
13	TRBV28	NA	few	TRBJ1-5	CASTSGDPQPQHF	TGTGCCAGCACATCGGGAGATCCTCAGCCCCAGCATTTT
14	TRBV7-2	NA	many	TRBJ2-7	CASSFRGTPYEQYF	TGTGCCAGCAGCTTTAGAGGGACCCCCTACGAGCAGTACTTC
15	TRBV12-3/TRBV12-4	TRBD2	few	TRBJ2-3	CASSETSGYTDTQYF	TGTGCCAGCAGTGAGACTAGCGGGTACACAGATACGCAGTATTTT
16	TRBV6-1	NA	many	TRBJ1-1	CASSPSDTRLNTEAFF	TGTGCCAGCAGTCCTTCGGACACCAGACTGAACACTGAAGCTTTCTTT
12	TRBV20-1	NA	few	TRBJ1-2	CSALPGEAGYTF	TGCAGTGCTCTTCCGGGGGAGGCTGGCTACACCTTC
13	TRBV6-1	NA	many	TRBJ1-1	CASSDRENTEAFF	TGTGCCAGCAGTGACAGGGAAAACACTGAAGCTTTCTTT
14	TRBV6-5	NA	NA	TRBJ1-4	CASSSLGGVEKLFF	TGTGCCAGCAGTTCCCTGGGGGGGGTTGAAAAACTGTTTTTT
18	TRBV5-1	TRBD1	few	TRBJ1-6	CASSATGDPSSYNSPLHF	TGCGCCAGCAGCGCCACAGGGGACCCGAGCTCCTATAATTCACCCCTCCACTTT
13	TRBV30	NA	many	TRBJ1-6	CAWRTERGSPLHF	TGTGCCTGGAGGACAGAAAGGGGTTCACCCCTCCACTTT
15	TRBV6-1	NA	many	TRBJ1-5	CASSGGTWGNQPQHF	TGTGCCAGCAGTGGAGGGACCTGGGGCAATCAGCCCCAGCATTTT
15	TRBV11-2	NA	many	TRBJ2-1	CASSPYRGVYNEQFF	TGTGCCAGCAGCCCCTACCGAGGCGTGTACAATGAGCAGTTCTTC
14	TRBV20-1	NA	many	TRBJ2-1	CSARVAGTNNEQFF	TGCAGTGCTAGAGTGGCGGGAACGAACAATGAGCAGTTCTTC
17	TRBV20-1	TRBD1	NA	TRBJ1-3	CSASPADRVVSGNTIYF	TGCAGTGCTAGCCCGGCGGACAGGGTTGTTAGTGGAAACACCATATATTTT
16	TRBV12-3/TRBV12-4	NA	NA	TRBJ1-1	CASSPWVTGRGTEAFF	TGTGCCAGCAGCCCCTGGGTGACAGGTCGGGGGACTGAAGCTTTCTTT
18	TRBV20-1	TRBD2	NA	TRBJ2-1	CSAPPGLAGETPTVEQFF	TGCAGTGCACCACCGGGACTAGCGGGAGAAACCCCCACAGTTGAGCAGTTCTTC
14	TRBV6-1	NA	many	TRBJ2-5	CASGPSSSRQTQYF	TGTGCCAGCGGTCCCTCGTCGAGCCGCCAGACCCAGTACTTC
14	TRBV5-1	TRBD2	many	TRBJ2-7	CASSFIAGDYEQYF	TGCGCCAGCAGCTTTATAGCGGGAGACTACGAGCAGTACTTC
14	TRBV7-9	NA	few	TRBJ2-2	CAISGAGDTGELFF	TGTGCCATAAGTGGCGCAGGGGACACCGGGGAGCTGTTTTTT
15	TRBV5-1	TRBD1	many	TRBJ1-1	CASSSWTGSNTEAFF	TGCGCCAGCAGCTCTTGGACAGGTTCGAACACTGAAGCTTTCTTT
11	TRBV2	NA	many	TRBJ2-7	CASSERYEQYF	TGTGCCAGCAGTGAAAGGTACGAGCAGTACTTC
15	TRBV3-1	TRBD1	many	TRBJ2-1	CASSQVRDRDNEQFF	TGTGCCAGCAGCCAAGTCAGGGACAGGGACAATGAGCAGTTCTTC
15	TRBV4-1	NA	NA	TRBJ1-5	CASSQEGQSLRPQHF	TGCGCCAGCAGCCAAGAAGGGCAGTCCCTCAGGCCCCAGCATTTT
13	TRBV4-1	TRBD2	few	TRBJ2-5	CASSLTSLETQYF	TGCGCCAGCAGCCTGACTAGCCTAGAGACCCAGTACTTC
14	TRBV7-9	TRBD2	many	TRBJ2-1	CASSYGAGNNEQFF	TGTGCCAGCAGCTATGGAGCGGGAAATAATGAGCAGTTCTTC
16	TRBV30	NA	few	TRBJ1-3	CAWSLGLRNSGNTIYF	TGTGCCTGGAGCTTGGGACTGCGGAACTCTGGAAACACCATATATTTT
11	TRBV29-1	NA	few	TRBJ2-3	CSVEIPDTQYF	TGCAGCGTTGAAATTCCAGATACGCAGTATTTT
18	TRBV11-2	TRBD2	once	TRBJ2-3	CASSLPTGLAGGSDTQYF	TGTGCCAGCAGCTTACCTACGGGACTAGCGGGAGGGTCAGATACGCAGTATTTT
16	TRBV6-1	NA	few	TRBJ2-6	CASRPLGPSGANVLTF	TGTGCCAGCAGGCCCCTCGGGCCCTCTGGGGCCAACGTCCTGACTTTC
13	TRBV20-1	NA	NA	TRBJ1-1	CSAPMTLNTEAFF	TGCAGTGCTCCCATGACTTTAAACACTGAAGCTTTCTTT
16	TRBV29-1	NA	NA	TRBJ1-2	CSVEDHQGWGTYGYTF	TGCAGCGTTGAAGATCATCAGGGGTGGGGGACCTATGGCTACACCTTC